Below are 22 T cell receptor beta chains sequenced from a single sample in a study of radiotherapy plus CTLA-4 blockade in lung cancer. Sequencing used immunoSEQ multiplex PCR; TCRdb keeps in-frame clones, though not all of them. Of more than 100,000 clones in the sample, about nine tenths are singletons; the top ten hold 5.5% to 8.5%. The sequences come from peripheral blood, collected from a patient treated with radiotherapy plus ipilimumab. The receptors were gathered from a human donor with non-small cell lung cancer that progressed on radiotherapy plus ipilimumab.

The V and J genes are TRBV19 and TRBJ1-1; D gene uncertain. The CDR3 is made up of 13 amino acids. Trimming shortened V by 4 bases and J by 0 bases, and 6 bases separated the two germline ends. In germline, CDR1 is LNHDA, CDR2 SQIVND (reference sequence). As DNA, the CDR3 is TGTGCCAGTAGTACCCGTTTGAACACTGAAGCTTTCTTT. Its protein product is CASSTRLNTEAFF.

The genes are TRBV7-3 and TRBJ2-3; 8 positions match TRBD2. The CDR3 runs 15 residues. The junction had 9 bases not matched to a gene; V was cut back by 2 bases and J by 8 bases. In germline, CDR1 is SGHTA, CDR2 FQGTGA. CDR3 DNA: TGTGCCAGCAGCTTAGGGGGACTAGGGGGAGGTACGCAGTATTTT. It specifies CASSLGGLGGGTQYF.

The gene calls are TRBV5-4 and TRBJ1-4, with a tentative D call TRBD1 (6 bases). Trimming pared 4 bases from V and 0 bases from J, leaving 19 bases between. CDR1 and CDR2 (germline): SGHNT, YYREEE (reference sequence). The CDR3 contains 18 residues. The CDR3 DNA sequence: TGTGCCAGCAGCCCGGGGGGGCGGTTAGGGGCAACTAATGAAAAACTGTTTTTT. It codes for CASSPGGRLGATNEKLFF.

J is TRBJ2-7 and V is TRBV27; no definite D call. Per the germline V gene, CDR1 is MNHEY and CDR2 is SMNVEV (reference sequence). This CDR3 has 13 residues. Trimming took off 3 bases at V and 3 bases at J, with 9 bases between the two ends. The DNA of the CDR3 is TGTGCCAGCAGTTTCAAAATTTTCTACGAGCAGTACTTC. Amino acids: CASSFKIFYEQYF.

The genes are TRBV6-9 and TRBJ1-5; tentative D call: TRBD1 (6 bases). Germline V CDR1 and CDR2: MNHGY, SVAAGI. This CDR3 contains 19 residues. Trimming cost V 5 bases and J 0 bases, with 23 bases left between them. The CDR3 coding sequence is TGTGCCAGCAGTCTACCTCAGGGACATCAGGGATATAGCAATCAGCCCCAGCATTTT. Amino acid sequence: CASSLPQGHQGYSNQPQHF.

The chain uses TRBV18 and TRBJ2-1; D may correspond to TRBD1 or TRBD2 (5 bases each). CDR1 is KGHSH, CDR2 LQKENI, per germline. Trimming shortened V by 6 bases and J by 8 bases, and 20 bases separated the two germline ends. CDR3 length equals 15 residues. The chain's CDR3 is CASSPGRQEADEQFF. CDR3 DNA sequence: TGTGCCAGCTCTCCGGGGCGGCAGGAGGCCGATGAGCAGTTCTTC.

V is TRBV7-8 and J is TRBJ2-2; tentative D call: TRBD2 (5 bases). The V end was cut by 6 bases, the J end by 5 bases, with 22 bases between. Germline-derived CDR1 and CDR2 are SGHVS and FQNEAQ. This CDR3 is 17 amino acids long. CDR3 nucleotides: TGTGCCAGCAGTAAACTTGGGCTCAGAGGGTTGACCGGGGAGCTGTTTTTT. It codes for CASSKLGLRGLTGELFF.

The chain carries TRBV5-1 and TRBJ1-1, with a possible D match to TRBD1 (6 bases). The CDR3 consists of 14 residues. Germline loops: CDR1 SGHRS, CDR2 YFSETQ. V shed 1 base and J shed 0 bases, with 7 bases lying between them. The CDR3 protein is CASSLTGLNTEAFF. As DNA, the CDR3 is TGCGCCAGCAGCTTGACAGGGTTGAACACTGAAGCTTTCTTT.

The rearrangement links TRBV4-1 to TRBJ2-3, with 10 bases matching TRBD2. Germline V gene data show CDR1 as MGHRA and CDR2 as YSYEKL. This CDR3 contains 15 residues. With 1 base clipped from V and 4 bases from J, the junction kept 2 bases outside the gene matches. For the CDR3, the DNA is TGCGCCAGCAGCCAAGCTAGCGGGAGTCCAGATACGCAGTATTTT. Translating it yields CASSQASGSPDTQYF.

In its sample, this clone was seen a few times. The chain has TRBV5-6 and TRBJ2-5; the D gene is possibly TRBD2 (5 bases). CDR1 SGHDT and CDR2 YYEEEE come from the germline V gene. CDR3 length equals 16 residues. Trimming removed 4 bases from V and 0 bases from J, with 16 bases in between. The CDR3 protein is CASSTRGSGYQETQYF. The CDR3 DNA follows: TGTGCCAGCAGCACTCGAGGGAGTGGGTACCAAGAGACCCAGTACTTC.

The rearrangement uses TRBV30 and TRBJ1-1; D may be TRBD1 (6 bases). The CDR3 contains 16 residues. Per germline, CDR1 GTSNPN and CDR2 SVGIG (reference sequence). Trimming pared 8 bases from V and 4 bases from J, leaving 26 bases between. CDR3 region: CAAKLRGEGIFTEAFF. The CDR3 nucleotides read TGTGCCGCCAAACTAAGGGGGGAGGGTATTTTCACTGAAGCTTTCTTT.

This clone was counted once. This chain links TRBV2 with TRBJ2-5; 15 bases line up with TRBD2. Germline CDR1 SNHLY, CDR2 FYNNEI. The ends lost 8 bases at V and 3 bases at J; junction bases unmatched: 10. The CDR3 spans 17 residues. This CDR3 is CASARGLAGGGKETQYF. CDR3 DNA sequence: TGTGCCAGCGCGAGGGGACTAGCGGGAGGAGGGAAAGAGACCCAGTACTTC.

The rearrangement uses TRBV11-3 and TRBJ2-7; D unclear. The CDR3 consists of 13 residues. The germline V gene encodes CDR1 SGHNT and CDR2 YENEEA. The V and J ends lost 2 bases and 7 bases respectively, with 12 bases between them. The CDR3 coding sequence is TGTGCCAGCAGCTTACTCCGCCAAAGGGAGCAGTACTTC. It codes for CASSLLRQREQYF.

The rearrangement joins TRBV6-5 to TRBJ1-2, with D unclear. Germline V gene data show CDR1 as MNHEY and CDR2 as SVGAGI. CDR3 size: 15 residues. The V end lost 2 bases, the J end lost 6 bases, and 16 bases lay between the germline ends. This CDR3 is CASSYQFGLGDGYTF. The CDR3, as DNA: TGTGCCAGCAGTTACCAGTTTGGGTTGGGCGATGGCTACACCTTC.

V and J are TRBV10-3 and TRBJ2-5; TRBD2 matches at 8 bases. The CDR3 consists of 10 residues. In germline, CDR1 is ENHRY, CDR2 SYGVKD. Unmatched junction bases numbered 0, after V lost 11 bases and J lost 4 bases. The CDR3, as DNA: TGTGCCGCGGGGGGAGAGACCCAGTACTTC. Translating it yields CAAGGETQYF.

In regard to this clone: At one boundary the junction diverges from the germline segment, which might be a read error. This chain links TRBV7-2 with TRBJ2-7; 7 nucleotides agree with TRBD1. Germline lookup yields CDR1 SGHTA and CDR2 FQGNSA. This CDR3 spans 14 amino acids. CDR3 in amino acids: CAGSLPRQGYEQYF. The CDR3 nucleotides read TGTGCCGGCAGCTTACCCCGACAGGGTTACGAGCAGTACTTC.

This chain uses TRBV11-3 with TRBJ2-2, with D possibly being TRBD2 (6 bases). Trimming took off 4 bases at V and 0 bases at J, with 6 bases between the two ends. The V gene's germline CDR1 is SGHNT and CDR2 YENEEA. The CDR3 loop spans 14 amino acids. Written as DNA, the CDR3 is TGTGCCAGCAGCTGGGGGGCGAACACCGGGGAGCTGTTTTTT. Translation gives CASSWGANTGELFF.

The chain combines TRBV25-1 with TRBJ1-1, with TRBD1 matching over 8 bases. The length of the CDR3 is 14 residues. Germline CDR1 and CDR2: MGHDK and SYGVNS. J was trimmed by 4 bases and V by 7 bases; bases with no gene match: 8. The DNA of the CDR3 is TGTGCCAGCACCGGGGCAGGGGGCTTCACTGAAGCTTTCTTT. Protein product: CASTGAGGFTEAFF.

The chain links TRBV7-9 to TRBJ1-2; a possible D gene is TRBD1 (6 bases). Germline lookup yields CDR1 SEHNR and CDR2 FQNEAQ (reference sequence). CDR3 size: 16 residues. V was cut by 4 bases and J by 9 bases, with 24 bases left in between. This CDR3 reads CASSSEIRGRENSYTF. Here the CDR3 DNA reads TGTGCCAGCAGCTCGGAAATCAGGGGACGGGAGAATAGCTACACCTTC.

This chain connects TRBV9 to TRBJ1-3; 7 bases are shared with TRBD1. The V gene end was trimmed by 4 bases and the J gene end by 2 bases; junction bases not matched to a gene: 9. Germline V lookup: CDR1 SGDLS, CDR2 YYNGEE. The CDR3 loop spans 16 amino acids. The CDR3 here is CASSTTLQGAGNTIYF. The CDR3 nucleotides read TGTGCCAGCAGCACTACCCTCCAGGGGGCTGGAAACACCATATATTTT.

The chain links TRBV19 to TRBJ1-1; D is perhaps TRBD1 (5 bases). CDR3 length: 14 amino acids. Trimming shortened V by 4 bases and J by 5 bases, and 14 bases separated the two germline ends. The V gene's germline CDR1 is LNHDA and CDR2 SQIVND (reference sequence). The CDR3 sequence is CASSTRGVWTEAFF. The CDR3 region has the DNA TGTGCCAGTAGTACCCGGGGGGTATGGACTGAAGCTTTCTTT. Together with reference TRBV19 and TRBJ1-1, the CDR3 gives the full variable domain: DGGITQSPKYLFRKEGQNVTLSCEQNLNHDAMYWYRQDPGQGLRLIYYSQIVNDFQKGDIAEGYSVSREKKESFPLTVTSAQKNPTAFYLCASSTRGVWTEAFFGQGTRLTVV.

This chain joins TRBV5-1 and TRBJ2-2, with 10 positions matching TRBD2. V dropped 0 bases and J dropped 6; count of bases not matched to a gene: 8. There are 17 residues in the CDR3. CDR1 is SGHRS and CDR2 is YFSETQ in the germline V gene. The CDR3 DNA reads as TGCGCCAGCAGCTTGGCCCTAGCGGGAGTCGGGGCCGGGGAGCTGTTTTTT. Translation gives CASSLALAGVGAGELFF.